Listed below are T cell receptor beta chains from one sample, sequenced in a study of blood T cell repertoires in COVID-19. Only in-frame clones appear in the TCRdb table, and some are missing; sequencing was by immunoSEQ multiplex PCR. The profile shows 200,000 or so clones, about 80% of them singletons. The material sequenced was PBMCs or T cells enriched from blood (not recorded which). These receptors were collected from a woman aged 40 to 50 with acute COVID-19. CDR3s include the opening cysteine and the closing phenylalanine or tryptophan. The D gene is left open where the match is weak. Only some rows state a clone size, as once, few, many or a class for expanded clones.

.,.,TRBV7-3,TRBJ2-4,15,CASSLNGGAKNIQYF,TGTGCCAGCAGCTTAAACGGTGGAGCCAAAAACATTCAGTACTTC
.,.,TRBV15,TRBJ1-6,14,CATNGGNYNSPLHF,TGTGCCACAAACGGGGGGAACTATAATTCACCCCTCCACTTT
.,.,TRBV5-1,TRBJ1-1,13,CASSLTVNTEAFF,TGCGCCAGCAGCTTGACGGTGAACACTGAAGCTTTCTTT
TRBD2,.,TRBV7-9,TRBJ2-5,16,CASSQLAGVFQETQYF,TGTGCCAGCAGCCAACTAGCGGGAGTCTTCCAAGAGACCCAGTACTTC
.,many,TRBV28,TRBJ1-6,14,CASSLVRVNSPLHF,TGTGCCAGCAGTTTGGTCAGGGTTAATTCACCCCTCCACTTT
TRBD2,.,TRBV11-2,TRBJ2-7,15,CASSLWTRNDYEQYF,TGTGCCAGCAGCTTATGGACTAGGAACGACTACGAGCAGTACTTC
TRBD2,.,TRBV7-2,TRBJ2-1,16,CASSFLAGVIYNEQFF,TGTGCCAGCAGCTTCTTAGCGGGGGTCATCTACAATGAGCAGTTCTTC
TRBD1,few,TRBV2,TRBJ2-2,13,CASRGQSTGELFF,TGTGCCAGCAGGGGACAGAGTACCGGGGAGCTGTTTTTT
.,.,TRBV4-1,TRBJ2-4,17,CASSQESSPLTKNIQYF,TGCGCCAGCAGCCAAGAGAGTAGTCCCCTAACCAAAAACATTCAGTACTTC
.,.,TRBV28,TRBJ1-2,14,CASSLLGPRNGYTF,TGTGCCAGCAGTTTACTTGGCCCCAGGAATGGCTACACCTTC
.,.,TRBV24-1,TRBJ1-2,14,CATSGPTSGDGYTF,TGTGCCACCAGTGGACCTACTAGCGGGGATGGCTACACCTTC
.,.,TRBV25-1,TRBJ1-2,15,CASSEYPETRGGYTF,TGTGCCAGCAGTGAATACCCTGAGACACGTGGCGGCTACACCTTC
.,.,TRBV5-1,TRBJ1-5,13,CASSLTFGQPQHF,TGCGCCAGCAGCTTGACCTTCGGTCAGCCCCAGCATTTT
.,.,TRBV6-4,TRBJ1-2,13,CAPAPRKTQGYTF,TGTGCCCCCGCTCCGAGGAAAACACAAGGCTACACCTTC
.,once,TRBV2,TRBJ1-2,13,CASSKQGDYGYTF,TGTGCCAGCAGTAAACAGGGCGACTATGGCTACACCTTC
TRBD2,.,TRBV6-2/TRBV6-3,TRBJ2-3,15,CASSSSGTLTDTQYF,TGTGCCAGCAGTTCGAGCGGGACCCTCACAGATACGCAGTATTTT
.,.,TRBV9,TRBJ1-2,14,CASSDAYSNYGYTF,TGTGCCAGCAGCGACGCCTACTCTAACTATGGCTACACCTTC
.,.,TRBV27,TRBJ2-7,14,CASSLGGQTYEQYF,TGTGCCAGCAGTTTGGGGGGACAGACCTACGAGCAGTACTTC
TRBD1,.,TRBV9,TRBJ1-5,16,CASSVGAGGSGQPQHF,TGTGCCAGCAGCGTAGGAGCAGGGGGCTCGGGCCAGCCCCAGCATTTT
TRBD1,.,TRBV3-1/TRBV3-2,TRBJ1-2,13,CASSQDRAYGYTF,TGTGCCAGCAGCCAGGACAGGGCCTATGGCTACACCTTC
.,.,TRBV2,TRBJ1-6,14,CASTGGPPPSPLHF,TGTGCCAGCACGGGGGGTCCGCCACCCTCACCCCTCCACTTT
.,.,TRBV5-1,TRBJ2-5,12,CASSLAGETQYF,TGCGCCAGCAGCTTGGCAGGCGAGACCCAGTACTTC
.,.,TRBV10-3,TRBJ1-1,13,CAISEQQGTEAFF,TGTGCCATCAGTGAGCAACAGGGTACTGAAGCTTTCTTT
TRBD2,.,TRBV28,TRBJ2-7,15,CASSLKGLAGDEQYF,TGTGCCAGCAGTTTAAAGGGACTAGCGGGAGACGAGCAGTACTTC
TRBD1,.,TRBV5-1,TRBJ1-6,14,CASSPGQANSPLHF,TGCGCCAGCAGCCCGGGACAGGCAAATTCACCCCTCCACTTT
TRBD2,few,TRBV4-1,TRBJ2-1,15,CASSPTLAGTNEQFF,TGCGCCAGCAGCCCGACACTAGCGGGAACTAATGAGCAGTTCTTC
.,.,TRBV14,TRBJ2-5,15,CASSLRRRAQETQYF,TGTGCCAGCTCGTTAAGAAGGCGGGCTCAAGAGACCCAGTACTTC
TRBD1,once,TRBV28,TRBJ2-7,16,CASSFKTGGSSYEQYF,TGTGCCAGCAGTTTCAAGACAGGGGGGAGCTCCTACGAGCAGTACTTC
.,.,TRBV18,TRBJ2-1,14,CASSPTRDSFEQFF,TGTGCCAGCTCACCAACCCGGGACTCCTTTGAGCAGTTCTTC
TRBD2,.,TRBV24-1,TRBJ2-3,13,CATNSGRLNTQYF,TGTGCCACCAATAGCGGGAGGTTGAATACGCAGTATTTT
TRBD1,once,TRBV19,TRBJ2-1,16,CASSDHGTAGGFEQFF,TGTGCCAGTAGTGACCACGGGACCGCAGGGGGCTTTGAGCAGTTCTTC
.,.,TRBV19,TRBJ1-3,14,CASTTDSKGNTIYF,TGTGCCAGTACTACTGATTCGAAAGGAAACACCATATATTTT
TRBD1,.,TRBV18,TRBJ2-3,15,CASSLQGANTDTQYF,TGTGCCAGCTCACTACAGGGGGCGAACACAGATACGCAGTATTTT
.,once,TRBV2,TRBJ1-2,14,CASTRDISFYGYTF,TGTGCCAGCACCAGGGACATCTCCTTCTATGGCTACACCTTC